What follows is one T cell receptor beta chain and its context. The data stem from a study of blood T cell repertoires in COVID-19. Study-wide context: Sites across the United States, Italy and Spain contributed samples from acute and convalescent COVID-19.

CDR1 and CDR2 (germline): KGHDR, SFDVKD. This CDR3 has 16 residues. Losses at the gene ends were 0 bases for V and 8 bases for J; bases not matched to a gene: 6. Study processing details: Reference gene primer amplification yielded estimated nucleated cell counts. Repertoires were generated with immunoSEQ multiplex PCR, while TCRdb's copy carries only in-frame clones and drops some. V, J and clone size are taken as reported in that table, and D and trimming were inferred from the DNA itself. Seen here are about 200,000 clones, around 90% observed once, and the top ten hold under 6.5%. The material sequenced was peripheral blood. This sequence was found in a middle-aged man with active or convalescent COVID-19. The rearrangement uses TRBV24-1 and TRBJ2-1; 10 nucleotides agree with TRBD2. The CDR3 bases are TGTGCCACCAGTGATTTGCAGCGGGAGGGTCGGTATGAGCAGTTCTTC. Amino acids: CATSDLQREGRYEQFF.